This T cell receptor beta chain was captured by sequencing in a study of cytomegalovirus exposure and HLA in healthy donors. This clone came up once. Its cognate antigen is unknown. Findings and limits, study-wide: The study listed roughly 160 cytomegalovirus-associated TCR beta chains. Whilst most TCR sequences proved rare, a subset of public TCRs occurred across many donors.

The PCR contained 60 Vbeta and 13 Jbeta primers. TCRdb's copy holds only in-frame clones and misses some; the assay was immunoSEQ multiplex PCR. The sample has 180,000 or so clones, 77% seen once; the top ten hold approximately 1.4%. V was pared by 4 bases and J by 2 bases, with 4 bases of the junction left unmatched. Looked up from germline, CDR1 is SQVTM and CDR2 is ANQGSEA. The CDR3 consists of 14 residues. The chain recombines TRBV29-1 with TRBJ2-7, with 11 bases lining up with TRBD2. The TCR comes from a man in his late teens or twenties in good health and CMV-seronegative. The material sequenced was PBMCs. CDR3 bases: TGCAGCGTTGCTGGACTAGCGGGCACCTACGAGCAGTACTTC. Protein: CSVAGLAGTYEQYF.